This entry describes one TCR beta chain. Its antigen is undetermined. Researchers built TCR beta cDNA using 5'RACE template switching with UMIs. TCRdb reanalyzed the 5' RACE reads and collapses them to one entry per CDR3 protein, without DNA. The repertoire table contains a few hundred thousand distinct CDR3 sequences. This entry is derived from a study of T cells expressing NK-cell markers. Findings of the study overall: Leadership of the CD3+CD56-NKG2C+ fraction also belonged to these clonotypes in several donors. There remained a lack of clarity about HCMV specificity of expanded NKG2C+ T cell clones.

The CDR3 has 17 amino acids. The germline gives CDR1 SGHRS, CDR2 YFSETQ. The chain recombines TRBV5-1 with TRBJ2-5; TCRdb picks TRBD2, but there is no DNA to check that call. Sequencing was carried out using blood T cells: a sorted CD56 or NKG2C T cell subset, CD4+ or CD8+ T cells, or bulk PBMC T cells (not recorded which). The sequence came from a woman between 50 and 59 years old in good health. The CDR3 reads CASSLGLAGGRAETQYF.